The source of this TCR beta chain is a study of T cells in women clearing cervical HPV infection. Study information: Cases were women with histologically confirmed HPV16-related CIN3 or worse, including 2 invasive cancers.

According to its frequency, this clone is medium-sized. Antigen specificity is unknown. The observed sequence ends 3 residues before the CDR3 terminus, with the missing tail filled in from the germline J gene. Study-wide results and caveats: Repertoire richness, not evenness, was significantly elevated in CIN3+ cases versus controls. Timing of associations relative to infection is unclear; T-cell subsets were not isolated. TRBV6-7 relative abundance averaged roughly 0.099% in cases and roughly 0.17% in controls.

This table comes from immunoSEQ multiplex PCR, and its TCRdb copy is limited to in-frame clones, with some not included. The sample holds roughly 32,000 clones. V lost 0 bases to trimming and J lost 0 bases, with 18 bases between them. The CDR3 loop spans 18 amino acids. Germline V gene lookup returns CDR1 KGHSH and CDR2 LQKENI. The clonotype was recovered from a woman aged 18 to 69 with a cervical HPV16 infection that either progressed to CIN3+ or cleared (not recorded which). The chain links TRBV18 to TRBJ2-7; D not certain. Sequenced: blood buffy coat. The chain's CDR3 is CASSPPYGQASHSYEQYF. Incomplete CDR3 DNA: TGTGCCAGCTCACCACCCTATGGCCAGGCCTCACACTCCTACGAG.